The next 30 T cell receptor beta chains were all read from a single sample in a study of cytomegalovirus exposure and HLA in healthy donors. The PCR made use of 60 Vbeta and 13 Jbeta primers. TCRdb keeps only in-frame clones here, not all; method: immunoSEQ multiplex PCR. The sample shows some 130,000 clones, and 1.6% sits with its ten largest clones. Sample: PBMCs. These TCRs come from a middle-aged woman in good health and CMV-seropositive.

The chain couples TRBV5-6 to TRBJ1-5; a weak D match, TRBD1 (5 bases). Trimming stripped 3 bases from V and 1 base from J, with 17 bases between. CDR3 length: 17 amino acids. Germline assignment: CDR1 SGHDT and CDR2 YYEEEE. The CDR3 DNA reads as TGTGCCAGCAGCTCGCTCGGGGGGGAAAGAAGCAATCAGCCCCAGCATTTT. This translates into CASSSLGGERSNQPQHF.

The DNA for the CDR3 is TGTGCCTGGAGGAGCCTATGGGAGACCCAGTACTTC. Encoded protein: CAWRSLWETQYF. The rearrangement links TRBV30 to TRBJ2-5, with no clear D. This CDR3 has 12 amino acids. The V end was cut by 3 bases, the J end by 5 bases, with 10 bases between. Per germline, CDR1 GTSNPN and CDR2 SVGIG (reference sequence). Complete variable domain (other parts from reference TRBV30 and TRBJ2-5): SQTIHQWPATLVQPVGSPLSLECTVEGTSNPNLYWYRQAAGRGLQLLFYSVGIGQISSEVPQNLSASRPQDRQFILSSKKLLLSDSGFYLCAWRSLWETQYFGPGTRLLVL.

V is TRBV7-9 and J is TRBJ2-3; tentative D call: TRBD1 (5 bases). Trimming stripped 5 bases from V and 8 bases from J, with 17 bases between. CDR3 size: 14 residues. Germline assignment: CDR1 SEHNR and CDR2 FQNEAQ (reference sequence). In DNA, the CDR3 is TGTGCCAGCAGCGCATGGGGCGCCCCGGGTACGCAGTATTTT. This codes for CASSAWGAPGTQYF.

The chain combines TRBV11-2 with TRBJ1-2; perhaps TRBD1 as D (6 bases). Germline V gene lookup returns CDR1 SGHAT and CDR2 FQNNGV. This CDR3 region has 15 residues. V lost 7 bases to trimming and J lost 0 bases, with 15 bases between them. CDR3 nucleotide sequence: TGTGCCAGCACGCCCGGGACATTCTCTAACTATGGCTACACCTTC. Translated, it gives CASTPGTFSNYGYTF.

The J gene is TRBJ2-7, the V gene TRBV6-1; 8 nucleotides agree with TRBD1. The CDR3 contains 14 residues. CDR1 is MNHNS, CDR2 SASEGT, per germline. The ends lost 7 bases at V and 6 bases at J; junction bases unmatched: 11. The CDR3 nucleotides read TGTGCCAGCACGGTGGACAGGGTTTCGGGCGAGCAGTACTTC. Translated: CASTVDRVSGEQYF.

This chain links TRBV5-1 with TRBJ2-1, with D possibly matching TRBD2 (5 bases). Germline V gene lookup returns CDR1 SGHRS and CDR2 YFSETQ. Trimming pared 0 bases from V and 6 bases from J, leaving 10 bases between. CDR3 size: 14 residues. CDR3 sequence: CASSLGGPFNEQFF. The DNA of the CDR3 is TGCGCCAGCAGCTTGGGAGGGCCGTTCAATGAGCAGTTCTTC.

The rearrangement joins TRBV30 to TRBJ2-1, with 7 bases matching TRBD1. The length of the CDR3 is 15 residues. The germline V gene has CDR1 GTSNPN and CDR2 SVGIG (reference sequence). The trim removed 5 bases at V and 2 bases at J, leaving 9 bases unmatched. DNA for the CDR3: TGTGCCTGGGGTAGACAGGGAATCGCCTACAATGAGCAGTTCTTC. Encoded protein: CAWGRQGIAYNEQFF.

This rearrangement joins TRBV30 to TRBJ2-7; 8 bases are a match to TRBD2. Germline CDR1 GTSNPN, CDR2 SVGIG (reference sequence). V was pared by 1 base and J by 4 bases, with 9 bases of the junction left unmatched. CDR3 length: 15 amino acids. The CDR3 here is CAWSEIGRGIYEQYF. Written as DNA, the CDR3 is TGTGCCTGGAGTGAAATCGGGAGGGGAATTTACGAGCAGTACTTC.

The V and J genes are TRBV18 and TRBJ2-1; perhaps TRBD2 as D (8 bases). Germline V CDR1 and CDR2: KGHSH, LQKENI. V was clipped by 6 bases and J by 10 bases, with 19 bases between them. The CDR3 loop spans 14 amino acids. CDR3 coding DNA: TGTGCCAGCTCGCGGGACAGAATAGCGGGGGAGCAGTTCTTC. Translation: CASSRDRIAGEQFF.

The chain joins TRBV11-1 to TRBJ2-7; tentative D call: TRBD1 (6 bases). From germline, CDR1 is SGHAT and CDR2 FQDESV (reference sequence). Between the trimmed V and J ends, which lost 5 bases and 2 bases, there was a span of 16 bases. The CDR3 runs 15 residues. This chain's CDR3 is CASSPLDSSAYEQYF. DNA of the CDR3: TGTGCCAGCAGCCCTCTGGACAGTTCGGCCTACGAGCAGTACTTC. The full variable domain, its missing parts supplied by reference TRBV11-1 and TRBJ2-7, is EAEVAQSPRYKITEKSQAVAFWCDPISGHATLYWYRQILGQGPELLVQFQDESVVDDSQLPKDRFSAERLKGVDSTLKIQPAELGDSAMYLCASSPLDSSAYEQYFGPGTRLTVT.

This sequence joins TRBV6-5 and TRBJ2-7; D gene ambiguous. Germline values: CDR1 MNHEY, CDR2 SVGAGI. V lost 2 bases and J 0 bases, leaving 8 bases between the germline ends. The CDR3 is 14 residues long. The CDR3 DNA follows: TGTGCCAGCAGTTACGGGCACAGCTCCTACGAGCAGTACTTC. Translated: CASSYGHSSYEQYF.

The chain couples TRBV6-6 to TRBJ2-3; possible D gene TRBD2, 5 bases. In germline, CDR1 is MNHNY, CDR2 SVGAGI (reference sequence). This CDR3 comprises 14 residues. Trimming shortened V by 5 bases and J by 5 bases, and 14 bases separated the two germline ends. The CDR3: CASSIRGAGDTQYF. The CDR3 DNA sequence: TGTGCCAGCAGTATACGGGGAGCCGGAGATACGCAGTATTTT.

Written as DNA, the CDR3 is TGCGCCAGCAGCCAAGTGGGAAGGACAGGGGGCTCCCTCGGTGGCTACACCTTC. Its protein product is CASSQVGRTGGSLGGYTF. The chain joins TRBV4-1 to TRBJ1-2, with TRBD1 matching over 11 bases. Trimming at V came to 1 base and at J to 7 bases, leaving 14 bases not matched to a gene. The germline V gene has CDR1 MGHRA and CDR2 YSYEKL. The CDR3 runs 18 residues.

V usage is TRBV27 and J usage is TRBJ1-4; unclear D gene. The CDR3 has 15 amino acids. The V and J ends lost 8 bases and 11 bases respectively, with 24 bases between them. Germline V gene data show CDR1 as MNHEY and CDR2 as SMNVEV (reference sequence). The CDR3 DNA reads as TGTGCCAGCCGCCTCCGGGTCCCACCTTCCCTGAAACTGTTTTTT. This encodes CASRLRVPPSLKLFF.

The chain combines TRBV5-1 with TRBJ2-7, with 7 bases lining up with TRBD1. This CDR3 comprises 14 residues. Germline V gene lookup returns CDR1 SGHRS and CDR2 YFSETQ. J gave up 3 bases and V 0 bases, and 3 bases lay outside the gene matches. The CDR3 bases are TGCGCCAGCAGCTTGGCAGGGGGTGGCTACGAGCAGTACTTC. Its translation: CASSLAGGGYEQYF.

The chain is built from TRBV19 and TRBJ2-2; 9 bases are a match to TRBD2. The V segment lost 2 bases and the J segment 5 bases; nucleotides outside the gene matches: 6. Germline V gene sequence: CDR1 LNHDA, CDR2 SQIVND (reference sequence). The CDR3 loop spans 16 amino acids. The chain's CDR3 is CASSIRGGRGTGELFF. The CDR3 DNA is TGTGCCAGTAGTATAAGAGGCGGGAGGGGTACCGGGGAGCTGTTTTTT.

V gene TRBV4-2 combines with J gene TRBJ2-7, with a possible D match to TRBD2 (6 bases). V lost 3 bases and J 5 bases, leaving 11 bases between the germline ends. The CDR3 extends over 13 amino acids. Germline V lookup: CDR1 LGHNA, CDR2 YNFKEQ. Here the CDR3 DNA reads TGTGCCAGCAGCCACTCTACGGGGGACGAGCAGTACTTC. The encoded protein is CASSHSTGDEQYF.

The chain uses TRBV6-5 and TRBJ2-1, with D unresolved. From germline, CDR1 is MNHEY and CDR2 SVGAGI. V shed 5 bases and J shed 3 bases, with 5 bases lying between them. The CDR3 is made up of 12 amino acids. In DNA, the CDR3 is TGTGCCAGCAGTGACAACTACAATGAGCAGTTCTTC. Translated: CASSDNYNEQFF.

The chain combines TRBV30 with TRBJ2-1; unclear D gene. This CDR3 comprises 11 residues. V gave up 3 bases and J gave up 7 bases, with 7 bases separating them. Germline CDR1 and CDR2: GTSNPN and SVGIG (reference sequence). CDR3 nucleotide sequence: TGTGCCTGGAGCCTACGTAATGAGCAGTTCTTC. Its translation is CAWSLRNEQFF.

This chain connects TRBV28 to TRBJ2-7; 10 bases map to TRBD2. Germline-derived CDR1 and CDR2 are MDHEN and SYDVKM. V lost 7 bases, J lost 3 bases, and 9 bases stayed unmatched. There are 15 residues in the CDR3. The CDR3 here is CASTLAGVIGYEQYF. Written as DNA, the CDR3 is TGTGCCAGCACCCTAGCGGGAGTTATTGGCTACGAGCAGTACTTC.

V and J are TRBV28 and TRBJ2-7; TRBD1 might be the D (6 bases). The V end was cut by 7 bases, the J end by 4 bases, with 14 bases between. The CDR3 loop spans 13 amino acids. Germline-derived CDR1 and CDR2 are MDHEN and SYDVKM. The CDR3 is CASTTGFPYEQYF. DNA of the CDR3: TGTGCCAGCACGACAGGATTCCCGTACGAGCAGTACTTC.

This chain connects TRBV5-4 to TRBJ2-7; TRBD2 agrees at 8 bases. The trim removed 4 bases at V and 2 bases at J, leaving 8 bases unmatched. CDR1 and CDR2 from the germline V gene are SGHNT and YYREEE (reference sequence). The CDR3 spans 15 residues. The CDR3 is CASSAGAGVAYEQYF. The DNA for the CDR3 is TGTGCCAGCAGCGCGGGAGCGGGGGTGGCCTACGAGCAGTACTTC.

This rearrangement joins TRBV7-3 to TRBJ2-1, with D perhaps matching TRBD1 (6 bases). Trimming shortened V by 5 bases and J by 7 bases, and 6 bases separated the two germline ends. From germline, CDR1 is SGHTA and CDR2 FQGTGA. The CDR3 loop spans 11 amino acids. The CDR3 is CASSQGNEQFF. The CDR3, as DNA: TGTGCCAGCAGCCAGGGGAATGAGCAGTTCTTC. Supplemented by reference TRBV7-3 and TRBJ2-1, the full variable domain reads GAGVSQTPSNKVTEKGKYVELRCDPISGHTALYWYRQSLGQGPEFLIYFQGTGAADDSGLPNDRFFAVRPEGSVSTLKIQRTERGDSAVYLCASSQGNEQFFGPGTRLTVL.

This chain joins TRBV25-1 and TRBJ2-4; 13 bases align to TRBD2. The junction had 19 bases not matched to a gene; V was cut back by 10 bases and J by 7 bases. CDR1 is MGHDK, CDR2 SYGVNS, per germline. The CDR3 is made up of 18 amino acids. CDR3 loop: CATTGGSTSGRCSNIQYF. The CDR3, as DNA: TGTGCCACTACAGGGGGCTCGACTAGCGGGAGGTGTAGTAACATTCAGTACTTC.

The CDR3 region is CASSPSDRGINYGYTF. CDR3 bases: TGTGCCAGCTCACCATCGGACAGGGGTATCAACTATGGCTACACCTTC. J is TRBJ1-2 and V is TRBV18; TRBD1 agrees at 9 bases. Unmatched junction bases numbered 6, after V lost 2 bases and J lost 2 bases. CDR3 length: 16 amino acids. Germline V CDR1 and CDR2: KGHSH, LQKENI. Drawing the rest from reference TRBV18 and TRBJ1-2, the complete variable domain is NAGVMQNPRHLVRRRGQEARLRCSPMKGHSHVYWYRQLPEEGLKFMVYLQKENIIDESGMPKERFSAEFPKEGPSILRIQQVVRGDSAAYFCASSPSDRGINYGYTFGSGTRLTVV.

As DNA, the CDR3 is TGTGCCAGCAGCTCCCCTCCGGGGGGCGATGTCGGTGGCTACACCTTC. This gives the protein CASSSPPGGDVGGYTF. The J gene is TRBJ1-2, the V gene TRBV28, with a weak D call TRBD1 (6 bases). The CDR3 is made up of 16 amino acids. From germline, CDR1 is MDHEN and CDR2 SYDVKM. V was trimmed by 6 bases and J by 7 bases, leaving 24 bases between them.

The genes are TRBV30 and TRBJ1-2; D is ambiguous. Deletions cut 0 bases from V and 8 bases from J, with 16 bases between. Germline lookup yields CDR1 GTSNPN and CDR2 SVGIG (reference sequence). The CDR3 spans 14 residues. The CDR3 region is CAWSVLGRSVGYTF. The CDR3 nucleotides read TGTGCCTGGAGTGTACTTGGCAGGTCGGTAGGCTACACCTTC.

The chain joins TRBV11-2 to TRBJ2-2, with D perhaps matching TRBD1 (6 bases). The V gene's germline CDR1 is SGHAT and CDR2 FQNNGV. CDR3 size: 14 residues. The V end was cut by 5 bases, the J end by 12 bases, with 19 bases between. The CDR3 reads CASSLTLHGTKLFF. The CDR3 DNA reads TGTGCCAGCAGCCTCACCCTTCACGGGACAAAGCTGTTTTTT. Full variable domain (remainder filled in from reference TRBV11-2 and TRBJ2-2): EAGVAQSPRYKIIEKRQSVAFWCNPISGHATLYWYQQILGQGPKLLIQFQNNGVVDDSQLPKDRFSAERLKGVDSTLKIQPAKLEDSAVYLCASSLTLHGTKLFFGEGSRLTVL.

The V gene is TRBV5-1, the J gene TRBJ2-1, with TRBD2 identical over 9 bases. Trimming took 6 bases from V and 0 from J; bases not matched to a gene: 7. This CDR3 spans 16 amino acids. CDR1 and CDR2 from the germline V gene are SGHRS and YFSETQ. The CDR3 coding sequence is TGCGCCAGCACCACTAGCGGGTTGAGCTCCTACAATGAGCAGTTCTTC. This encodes CASTTSGLSSYNEQFF.

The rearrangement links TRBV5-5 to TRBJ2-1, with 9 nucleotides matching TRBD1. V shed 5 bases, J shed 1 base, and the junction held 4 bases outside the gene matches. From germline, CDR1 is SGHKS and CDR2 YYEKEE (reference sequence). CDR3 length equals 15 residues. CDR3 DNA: TGTGCCAGCAGTTCGACAGGGGGATCCTACAATGAGCAGTTCTTC. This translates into CASSSTGGSYNEQFF.